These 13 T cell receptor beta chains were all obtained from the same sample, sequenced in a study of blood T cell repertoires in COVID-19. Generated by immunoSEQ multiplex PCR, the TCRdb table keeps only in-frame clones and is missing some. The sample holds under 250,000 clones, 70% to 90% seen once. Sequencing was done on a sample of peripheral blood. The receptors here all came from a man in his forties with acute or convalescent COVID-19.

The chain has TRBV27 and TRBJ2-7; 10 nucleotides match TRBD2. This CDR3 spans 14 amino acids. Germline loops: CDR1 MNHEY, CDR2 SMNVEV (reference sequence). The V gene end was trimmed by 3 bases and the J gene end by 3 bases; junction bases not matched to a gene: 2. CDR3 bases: TGTGCCAGCAGTTTTGGGACTAGCGACTACGAGCAGTACTTC. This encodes CASSFGTSDYEQYF.

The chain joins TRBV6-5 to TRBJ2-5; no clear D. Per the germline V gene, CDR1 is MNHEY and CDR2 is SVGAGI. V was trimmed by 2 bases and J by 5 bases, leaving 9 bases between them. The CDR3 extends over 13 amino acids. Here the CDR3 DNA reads TGTGCCAGCAGTTACGCCCCTATGGAGACCCAGTACTTC. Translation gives CASSYAPMETQYF.

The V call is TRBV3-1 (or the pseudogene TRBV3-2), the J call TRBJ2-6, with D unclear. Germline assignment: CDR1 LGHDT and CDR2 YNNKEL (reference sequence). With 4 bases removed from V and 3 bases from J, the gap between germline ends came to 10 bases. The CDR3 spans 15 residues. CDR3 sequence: CASSLTTGGANVLTF. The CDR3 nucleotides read TGTGCCAGCAGCCTAACTACGGGTGGGGCCAACGTCCTGACTTTC.

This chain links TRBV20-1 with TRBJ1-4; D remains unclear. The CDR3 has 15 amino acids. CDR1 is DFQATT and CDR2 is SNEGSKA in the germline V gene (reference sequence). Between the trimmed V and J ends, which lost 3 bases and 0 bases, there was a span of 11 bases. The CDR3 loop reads CSASERFATNEKLFF. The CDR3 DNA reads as TGCAGTGCTAGTGAGAGGTTTGCAACTAATGAAAAACTGTTTTTT.

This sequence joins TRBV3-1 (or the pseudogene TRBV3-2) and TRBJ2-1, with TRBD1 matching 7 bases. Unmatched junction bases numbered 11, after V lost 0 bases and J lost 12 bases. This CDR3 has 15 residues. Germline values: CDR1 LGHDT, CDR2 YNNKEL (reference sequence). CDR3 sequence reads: CASSQEFDREFWQFF. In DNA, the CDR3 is TGTGCCAGCAGCCAAGAATTTGACAGGGAGTTCTGGCAGTTCTTC.

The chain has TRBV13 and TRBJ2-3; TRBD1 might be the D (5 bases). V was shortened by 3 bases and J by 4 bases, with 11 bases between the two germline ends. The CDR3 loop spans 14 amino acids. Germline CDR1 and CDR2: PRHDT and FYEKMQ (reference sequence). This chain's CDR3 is CASSFGRVPDTQYF. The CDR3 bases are TGTGCCAGCAGCTTTGGCAGGGTCCCAGATACGCAGTATTTT.

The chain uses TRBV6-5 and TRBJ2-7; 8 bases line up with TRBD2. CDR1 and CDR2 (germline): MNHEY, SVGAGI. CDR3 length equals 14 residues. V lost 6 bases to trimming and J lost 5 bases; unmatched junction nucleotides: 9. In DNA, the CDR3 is TGTGCCAGCAGGGGGGGACTAGGGGCCAACGAGCAGTACTTC. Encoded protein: CASRGGLGANEQYF.

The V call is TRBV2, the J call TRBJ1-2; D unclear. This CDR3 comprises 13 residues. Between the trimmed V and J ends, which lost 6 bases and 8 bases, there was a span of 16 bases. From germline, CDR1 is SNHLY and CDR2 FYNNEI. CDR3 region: CASSDYQSRGYTF. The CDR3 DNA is TGTGCCAGCAGCGACTACCAGTCTCGGGGCTACACCTTC.

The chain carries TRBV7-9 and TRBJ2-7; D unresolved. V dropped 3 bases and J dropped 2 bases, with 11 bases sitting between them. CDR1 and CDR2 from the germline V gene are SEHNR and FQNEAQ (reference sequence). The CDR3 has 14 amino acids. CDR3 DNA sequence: TGTGCCAGCAGCTTTACCGCAGGTACCTACGAGCAGTACTTC. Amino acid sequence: CASSFTAGTYEQYF. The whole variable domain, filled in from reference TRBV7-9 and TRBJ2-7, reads DTGVSQNPRHKITKRGQNVTFRCDPISEHNRLYWYRQTLGQGPEFLTYFQNEAQLEKSRLLSDRFSAERPKGSFSTLEIQRTEQGDSAMYLCASSFTAGTYEQYFGPGTRLTVT.

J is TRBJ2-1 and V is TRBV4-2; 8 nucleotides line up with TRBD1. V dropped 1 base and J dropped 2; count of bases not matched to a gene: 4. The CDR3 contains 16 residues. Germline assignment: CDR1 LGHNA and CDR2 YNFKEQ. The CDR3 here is CASSQGQGRTYNEQFF. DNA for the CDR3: TGTGCCAGCAGCCAAGGACAGGGGAGGACCTACAATGAGCAGTTCTTC.

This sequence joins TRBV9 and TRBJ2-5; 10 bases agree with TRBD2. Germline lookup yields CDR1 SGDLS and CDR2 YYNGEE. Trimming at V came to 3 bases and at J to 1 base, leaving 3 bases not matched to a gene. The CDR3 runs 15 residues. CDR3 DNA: TGTGCCAGCAGCGCCGGACTAGCGGCCCAAGAGACCCAGTACTTC. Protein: CASSAGLAAQETQYF.

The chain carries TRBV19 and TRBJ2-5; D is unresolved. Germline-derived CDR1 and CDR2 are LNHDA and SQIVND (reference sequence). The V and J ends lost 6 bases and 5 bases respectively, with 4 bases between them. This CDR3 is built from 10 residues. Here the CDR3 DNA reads TGTGCCAGTAGCGGTGAGACCCAGTACTTC. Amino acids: CASSGETQYF.

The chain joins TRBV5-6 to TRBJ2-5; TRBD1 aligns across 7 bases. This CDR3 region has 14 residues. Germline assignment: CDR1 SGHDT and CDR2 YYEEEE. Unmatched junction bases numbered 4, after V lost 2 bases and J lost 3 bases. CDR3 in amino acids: CASSLAGTEETQYF. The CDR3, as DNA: TGTGCCAGCAGCTTAGCCGGGACAGAAGAGACCCAGTACTTC. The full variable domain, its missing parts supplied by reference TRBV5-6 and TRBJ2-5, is DAGVTQSPTHLIKTRGQQVTLRCSPKSGHDTVSWYQQALGQGPQFIFQYYEEEERQRGNFPDRFSGHQFPNYSSELNVNALLLGDSALYLCASSLAGTEETQYFGPGTRLLVL.